The TCR beta chain described here comes from a study of vaccination and CD4 T cells after COVID-19. Noted treatment: 10-day PBMC culture with coronavirus spike peptide pools or control peptides (ViraFEST assay). Antigen-specific T cell expansion with peptide pools preceded TCR sequencing in the ViraFEST approach. Per-well cultures of some 2.2 million PBMCs received roughly 9.9 IU/ml IL-2 and around 10 ug/ml peptide pools. CDR3 size: 17 residues. J was trimmed by 7 bases and V by 1 base; bases with no gene match: 13. Germline assignment: CDR1 SGHNT and CDR2 YENEEA. The Oncomine TCR Beta short-read assay was applied to DNA of cultured CD4+ T cells. MiXCR, applied by TCRdb to the PCR reads, yields one record per CDR3 protein. In the table there are 15,000 to 20,000 distinct CDR3 sequences, about 60% of which are singletons. To note about this clonotype: Its specificity is unknown.

The material sequenced was CD4+ T cells from blood, cultured in vitro, taken after SARS-CoV-2 vaccination. The J gene is TRBJ2-1, the V gene TRBV11-3, with 7 positions matching TRBD1. This TCR was sampled from a human donor who had recovered from COVID-19. DNA for the CDR3: TGTGCCAGCAGCTTAGTCGTTAGGACAGGCACCTCAAATGAGCAGTTCTTC. Protein: CASSLVVRTGTSNEQFF.